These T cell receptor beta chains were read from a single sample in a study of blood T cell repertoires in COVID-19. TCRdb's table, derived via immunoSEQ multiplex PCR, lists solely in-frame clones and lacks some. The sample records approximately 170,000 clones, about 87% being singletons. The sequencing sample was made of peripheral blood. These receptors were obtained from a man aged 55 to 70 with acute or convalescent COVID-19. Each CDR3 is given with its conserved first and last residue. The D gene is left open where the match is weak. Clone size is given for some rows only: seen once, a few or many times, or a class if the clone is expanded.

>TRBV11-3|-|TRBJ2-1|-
CASSYSRGSGNEQFF
TGTGCCAGCAGTTATAGTAGGGGTAGCGGCAATGAGCAGTTCTTC
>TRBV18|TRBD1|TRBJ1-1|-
CASSPPGQGATEAFF
TGTGCCAGCTCACCACCGGGACAGGGGGCCACTGAAGCTTTCTTT
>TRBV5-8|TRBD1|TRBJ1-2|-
CASSLVGQGYTF
TGTGCCAGCAGCTTGGTGGGACAGGGCTACACCTTC
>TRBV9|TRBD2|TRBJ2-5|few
CASSQEEGRREETQYF
TGTGCCAGCAGCCAGGAGGAAGGACGGCGGGAGGAGACCCAGTACTTC
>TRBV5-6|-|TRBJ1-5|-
CASSLAGGNQPQHF
TGTGCCAGCAGCTTGGCCGGGGGAAATCAGCCCCAGCATTTT
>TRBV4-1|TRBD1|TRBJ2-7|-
CASSPAGTGYEQYF
TGCGCCAGCAGCCCCGCCGGGACAGGCTACGAGCAGTACTTC
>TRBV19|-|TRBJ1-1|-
CASSFLMNTEAFF
TGTGCCAGTAGTTTTCTTATGAACACTGAAGCTTTCTTT
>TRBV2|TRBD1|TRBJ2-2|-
CASRTRDRSTGELFF
TGTGCCAGCAGAACCCGGGACAGGAGCACCGGGGAGCTGTTTTTT
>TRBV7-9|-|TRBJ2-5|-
CASSLGEYQETQYF
TGTGCCAGCAGCTTAGGGGAGTACCAAGAGACCCAGTACTTC
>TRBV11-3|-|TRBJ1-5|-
CASSVNSNQPQHF
TGTGCCAGCAGCGTAAATAGCAATCAGCCCCAGCATTTT
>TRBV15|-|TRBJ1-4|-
CATSRVTGNEKLFF
TGTGCCACCAGCAGAGTCACCGGTAATGAAAAACTGTTTTTT
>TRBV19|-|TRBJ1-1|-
CASSAGTGGTEAFF
TGTGCCAGTAGTGCGGGGACGGGTGGGACTGAAGCTTTCTTT
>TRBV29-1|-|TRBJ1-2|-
CSGGGGDGYTF
TGCAGCGGAGGGGGGGGCGATGGCTACACCTTC
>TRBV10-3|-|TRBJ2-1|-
CATRGGTESSYNEQFF
TGTGCCACCCGCGGGGGCACCGAAAGCTCCTACAATGAGCAGTTCTTC
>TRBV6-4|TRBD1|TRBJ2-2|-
CASSVTGATGELFF
TGTGCCAGCAGTGTGACAGGGGCCACCGGGGAGCTGTTTTTT
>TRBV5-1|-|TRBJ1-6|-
CASSLESGYNSPLHF
TGCGCCAGCAGCTTGGAGTCGGGGTATAATTCACCCCTCCACTTT
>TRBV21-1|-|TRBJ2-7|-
CASERDRDYEQYF
TGTGCCAGCGAGAGGGACAGGGACTACGAGCAGTACTTC
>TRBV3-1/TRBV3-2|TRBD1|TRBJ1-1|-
CASSRGQGQGRYTEAFF
TGTGCCAGCAGCCGGGGACAGGGTCAGGGAAGGTACACTGAAGCTTTCTTT
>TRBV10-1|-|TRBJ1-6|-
CASRDSVDSPLHF
TGCGCCAGCCGGGACTCCGTGGACTCACCCCTCCACTTT
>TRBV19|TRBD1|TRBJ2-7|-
CASSIARGLYEQYF
TGTGCCAGTAGTATTGCCAGGGGGCTCTACGAGCAGTACTTC
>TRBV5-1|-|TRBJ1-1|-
CASSLALGLNTEAFF
TGCGCCAGCAGCTTGGCCCTAGGCCTGAACACTGAAGCTTTCTTT
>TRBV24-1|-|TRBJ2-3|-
CATSDLQETQYF
TGTGCCACCAGTGATTTGCAAGAGACGCAGTATTTT
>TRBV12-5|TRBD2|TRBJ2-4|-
CASPTGGIAKNIQYF
TGTGCTAGTCCCACGGGGGGGATAGCCAAAAACATTCAGTACTTC
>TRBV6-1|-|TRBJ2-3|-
CASSELGGGTDTQYF
TGTGCCAGCAGTGAACTAGGGGGAGGCACAGATACGCAGTATTTT
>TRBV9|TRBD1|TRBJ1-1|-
CASSPFGQGGTEAFF
TGTGCCAGCAGCCCGTTTGGACAGGGTGGCACTGAAGCTTTCTTT
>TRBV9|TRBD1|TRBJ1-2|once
CASSVQGAYGYTF
TGTGCCAGCAGCGTACAGGGGGCCTATGGCTACACCTTC
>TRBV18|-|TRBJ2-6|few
CASSPPGGLAGANVLTF
TGTGCCAGCTCACCACCCGGGGGGCTGGCTGGGGCCAACGTCCTGACTTTC
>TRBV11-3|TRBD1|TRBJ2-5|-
CASSGGGGQGAMETQYF
TGTGCCAGCAGCGGAGGCGGAGGACAGGGGGCTATGGAGACCCAGTACTTC
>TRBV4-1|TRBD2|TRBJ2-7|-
CASSLMTSGRDEQYF
TGCGCCAGCAGCCTTATGACTAGCGGGAGGGACGAGCAGTACTTC
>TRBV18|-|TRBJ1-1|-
CASSLARGHTEAFF
TGTGCCAGCTCCCTAGCCAGGGGTCACACTGAAGCTTTCTTT
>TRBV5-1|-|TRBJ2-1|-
CASSLIPSSYNEQFF
TGCGCCAGCAGCTTGATACCGAGCTCCTACAATGAGCAGTTCTTC
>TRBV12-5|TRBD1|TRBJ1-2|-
CASGKGPGTGVFYGYTF
TGTGCTAGTGGCAAAGGTCCCGGGACAGGGGTTTTCTATGGCTACACCTTC
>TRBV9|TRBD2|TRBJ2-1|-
CASSVGFRGGVEFF
TGTGCCAGCAGCGTAGGTTTCCGGGGGGGAGTTGAGTTCTTC
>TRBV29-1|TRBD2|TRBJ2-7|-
CSVERGERGVSEQYF
TGCAGCGTTGAAAGAGGGGAGCGGGGGGTCAGCGAGCAGTACTTC
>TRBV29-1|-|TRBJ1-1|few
CSAHTGQGAFF
TGCAGCGCCCACACAGGCCAGGGAGCTTTCTTT
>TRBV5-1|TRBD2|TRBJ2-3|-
CASSFEGTSADTQYF
TGCGCCAGCAGCTTCGAGGGCACTAGCGCAGATACGCAGTATTTT
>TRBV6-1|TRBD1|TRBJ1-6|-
CASSDWTQGIRSPLHF
TGTGCCAGCAGTGATTGGACACAGGGGATCCGCTCACCCCTCCACTTT
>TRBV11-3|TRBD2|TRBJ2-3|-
CASSLALAGRTDTQYF
TGTGCCAGCAGCTTAGCGCTAGCGGGACGCACAGATACGCAGTATTTT
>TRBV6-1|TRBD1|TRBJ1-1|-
CASSEDRANTEAFF
TGTGCCAGCAGTGAGGACAGGGCGAACACTGAAGCTTTCTTT
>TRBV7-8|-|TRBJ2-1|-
CASSRADSTYNEQFF
TGTGCCAGCAGCCGCGCCGACTCCACTTACAATGAGCAGTTCTTC